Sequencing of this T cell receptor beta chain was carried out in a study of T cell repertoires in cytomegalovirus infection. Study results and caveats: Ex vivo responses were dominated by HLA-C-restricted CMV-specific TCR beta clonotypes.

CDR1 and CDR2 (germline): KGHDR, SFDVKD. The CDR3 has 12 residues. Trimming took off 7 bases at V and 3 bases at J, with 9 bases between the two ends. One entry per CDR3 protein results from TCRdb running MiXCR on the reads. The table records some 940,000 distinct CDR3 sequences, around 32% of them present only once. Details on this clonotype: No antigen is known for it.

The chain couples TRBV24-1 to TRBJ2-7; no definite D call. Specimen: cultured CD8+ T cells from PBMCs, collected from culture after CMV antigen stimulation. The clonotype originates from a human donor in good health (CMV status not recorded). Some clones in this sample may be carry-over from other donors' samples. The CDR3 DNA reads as TGTGCCACCAGAAAGAGTCTCTACGAGCAGTACTTC. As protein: CATRKSLYEQYF.